These 11 T cell receptor beta chains originate from one sample sequenced in a study of blood T cell repertoires in COVID-19. Here immunoSEQ multiplex PCR was the method, and the copy in TCRdb shows in-frame clones only, minus some. The sample holds roughly 83,000 clones, around 86% seen once. Sequencing used peripheral blood. These receptors all stem from an older man with active or convalescent COVID-19.

This clone was counted a single time. V usage is TRBV2 and J usage is TRBJ1-1; 9 bases fit TRBD1. J gave up 6 bases and V 6 bases, and 8 bases lay outside the gene matches. The CDR3 covers 14 residues. Germline V gene lookup returns CDR1 SNHLY and CDR2 FYNNEI. CDR3 bases: TGTGCCAGCAGGGGGGACAGGGCAAGCTCTGAAGCTTTCTTT. Its translation is CASRGDRASSEAFF.

The V call is TRBV7-9, the J call TRBJ1-3, with 7 positions matching TRBD1. V dropped 3 bases and J dropped 0; count of bases not matched to a gene: 5. Germline-derived CDR1 and CDR2 are SEHNR and FQNEAQ (reference sequence). The CDR3 totals 16 residues. This chain's CDR3 is CASSFPGQSSGNTIYF. In nucleotides, the CDR3 is TGTGCCAGCAGCTTTCCGGGACAGAGCTCTGGAAACACCATATATTTT.

The genes are TRBV28 and TRBJ1-1; 11 bases agree with TRBD1. V was clipped by 7 bases and J by 11 bases; unmatched bases: 9. From germline, CDR1 is MDHEN and CDR2 SYDVKM. The CDR3 contains 13 residues. CDR3 sequence: CASNLDRGRQAFF. DNA of the CDR3: TGTGCCAGCAATTTGGACAGGGGGCGTCAGGCTTTCTTT. The whole variable domain, remainder taken from reference TRBV28 and TRBJ1-1, is DVKVTQSSRYLVKRTGEKVFLECVQDMDHENMFWYRQDPGLGLRLIYFSYDVKMKEKGDIPEGYSVSREKKERFSLILESASTNQTSMYLCASNLDRGRQAFFGQGTRLTVV.

The chain combines TRBV2 with TRBJ1-5; weak D call: TRBD1 (5 bases). Trimming took 1 base from V and 9 from J, leaving 22 bases between them. The CDR3 totals 17 residues. Germline V gives CDR1 SNHLY, CDR2 FYNNEI. The CDR3 DNA sequence: TGTGCCAGCAGTGAAGAGTATGGACGGAGGGGCTATTGGCCCCAGCATTTT. This encodes CASSEEYGRRGYWPQHF.

The J gene is TRBJ2-2, the V gene TRBV19; 8 bases map to TRBD1. Trimming removed 5 bases from V and 6 bases from J; junction bases left unmatched: 5. This CDR3 comprises 14 residues. The germline V gene encodes CDR1 LNHDA and CDR2 SQIVND (reference sequence). Here the CDR3 reads CASSSQTGAGELFF. For the CDR3, the DNA is TGTGCCAGTAGTTCGCAGACAGGGGCCGGGGAGCTGTTTTTT.

The chain combines TRBV18 with TRBJ1-4, with TRBD1 identical over 10 bases. This CDR3 has 16 residues. The V gene's germline CDR1 is KGHSH and CDR2 LQKENI. V was pared by 3 bases and J by 8 bases, with 9 bases of the junction left unmatched. The CDR3 region has the DNA TGTGCCAGCTCACCTAGACGACAGGGGGCTGGAGAAAAACTGTTTTTT. It specifies CASSPRRQGAGEKLFF.

The chain links TRBV2 to TRBJ1-1, with TRBD1 matching 7 bases. In germline, CDR1 is SNHLY, CDR2 FYNNEI. V trimming: 2 bases; J trimming: 8 bases; junction bases outside the gene matches: 5. CDR3 length equals 13 residues. CDR3 sequence reads: CASSERDRLEAFF. In DNA, the CDR3 is TGTGCCAGCAGTGAACGGGACAGATTAGAAGCTTTCTTT.

The chain is built from TRBV7-9 and TRBJ2-5, with D unclear. Trimming stripped 3 bases from V and 4 bases from J, with 15 bases between. Germline V gives CDR1 SEHNR, CDR2 FQNEAQ (reference sequence). CDR3 length: 15 residues. The CDR3 sequence: CASSFAPRSRETQYF. The CDR3 DNA sequence: TGTGCCAGCAGCTTCGCCCCGAGATCCCGAGAGACCCAGTACTTC. Variable domain in full (rest from reference TRBV7-9 and TRBJ2-5): DTGVSQNPRHKITKRGQNVTFRCDPISEHNRLYWYRQTLGQGPEFLTYFQNEAQLEKSRLLSDRFSAERPKGSFSTLEIQRTEQGDSAMYLCASSFAPRSRETQYFGPGTRLLVL.

The chain links TRBV6-5 to TRBJ1-4; TRBD1 aligns across 7 bases. The CDR3 sequence is 14 residues long. After removal of 6 bases from V and 8 bases from J, the junction contained 9 bases not matched to a gene. Germline CDR1 is MNHEY and CDR2 is SVGAGI. The chain's CDR3 is CASRRGPVWEKLFF. The CDR3 DNA is TGTGCCAGCAGGAGGGGGCCGGTTTGGGAAAAACTGTTTTTT.

The rearrangement links TRBV18 to TRBJ1-5; 7 positions agree with TRBD1. The CDR3 spans 14 residues. J was trimmed by 2 bases and V by 5 bases; bases with no gene match: 3. Germline V gives CDR1 KGHSH, CDR2 LQKENI. Here the CDR3 DNA reads TGTGCCAGCTCAACCGACAGGGGCAATCAGCCCCAGCATTTT. This gives the protein CASSTDRGNQPQHF.

The chain has TRBV5-4 and TRBJ1-6, with 7 bases aligning to TRBD1. Germline V gene data show CDR1 as SGHNT and CDR2 as YYREEE (reference sequence). The V and J ends lost 4 bases and 3 bases, in that order; junction bases with no gene match: 4. This CDR3 contains 15 residues. This CDR3 is CASSPRTGYNSPLHF. The CDR3 DNA reads TGTGCCAGCAGCCCCAGGACAGGCTATAATTCACCCCTCCACTTT.